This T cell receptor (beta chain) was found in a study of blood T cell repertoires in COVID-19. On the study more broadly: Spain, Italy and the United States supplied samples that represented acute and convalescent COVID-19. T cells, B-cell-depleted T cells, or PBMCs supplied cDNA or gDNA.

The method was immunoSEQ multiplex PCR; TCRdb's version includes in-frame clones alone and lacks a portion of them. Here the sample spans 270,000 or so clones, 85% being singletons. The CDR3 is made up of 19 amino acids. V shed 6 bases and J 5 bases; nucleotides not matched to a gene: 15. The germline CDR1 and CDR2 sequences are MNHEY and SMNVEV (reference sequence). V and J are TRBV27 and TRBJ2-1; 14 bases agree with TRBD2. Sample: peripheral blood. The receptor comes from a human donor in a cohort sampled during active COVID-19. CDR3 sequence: CASRDRRLAGGRLHNEQFF. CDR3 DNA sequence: TGTGCCAGCAGGGACCGTCGACTAGCGGGAGGGCGGTTACACAATGAGCAGTTCTTC.